Given below is one T cell receptor (beta chain) in context. This sequence may be a read error, since a much larger clone differs from it by one base. For bulk TCR libraries, previously described methods and listed TCR primers were used. TCRdb re-analysed the PCR reads in MiXCR, keeping a single row per CDR3 protein. Of some 89,000 distinct CDR3 sequences listed, less than 25% are singletons. This entry is derived from a study of molecular identifiers for immune sequencing clone quantification. Study-wide context: Replicates involved a five-way split of RNA from 20,000 or 100,000 naive CD8 cells, with sequencing of four.

The authors sorted naive CD8 T cells as CD8+CD4-CCR7+CD45RA+. The germline V gene encodes CDR1 DFQATT and CDR2 SNEGSKA (reference sequence). The CDR3 runs to 18 residues. V was pared by 0 bases and J by 4 bases, with 23 bases between. J is TRBJ2-3 and V is TRBV20-1; possible D gene TRBD1, 6 bases. The sequenced sample consisted of naive CD8+ T cells from blood, with Jurkat cell RNA spiked in. Subset defined: FACS-sorted CD8+CD4-CCR7+CD45RA+ naive T cells. The source of this sequence is a human donor in good health. Some libraries in this study had Jurkat cell RNA spiked in. CDR3 amino acids: CSARDRFGLGAFADTQYF. The DNA of the CDR3 is TGCAGTGCTAGAGATAGATTCGGACTGGGGGCATTTGCAGATACGCAGTATTTT.